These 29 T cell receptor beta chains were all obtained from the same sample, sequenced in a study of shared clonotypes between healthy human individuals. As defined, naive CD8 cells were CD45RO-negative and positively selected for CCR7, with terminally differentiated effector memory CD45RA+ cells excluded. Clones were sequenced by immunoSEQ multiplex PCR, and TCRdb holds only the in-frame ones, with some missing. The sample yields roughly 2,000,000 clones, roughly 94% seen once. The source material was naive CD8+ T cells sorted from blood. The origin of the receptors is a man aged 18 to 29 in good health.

In DNA form, the CDR3 reads TGTGCCAGCAGCTCCTCCACAGGGACCTTTGAAGCTTTCTTT. Encoded protein: CASSSSTGTFEAFF. The chain carries TRBV5-6 and TRBJ1-1; tentatively, D is TRBD1 (6 bases). Germline V gene lookup returns CDR1 SGHDT and CDR2 YYEEEE. V lost 3 bases and J 7 bases, leaving 16 bases between the germline ends. The CDR3 spans 14 residues. Based on the CDR3 plus reference TRBV5-6 and TRBJ1-1, the full variable domain is DAGVTQSPTHLIKTRGQQVTLRCSPKSGHDTVSWYQQALGQGPQFIFQYYEEEERQRGNFPDRFSGHQFPNYSSELNVNALLLGDSALYLCASSSSTGTFEAFFGQGTRLTVV.

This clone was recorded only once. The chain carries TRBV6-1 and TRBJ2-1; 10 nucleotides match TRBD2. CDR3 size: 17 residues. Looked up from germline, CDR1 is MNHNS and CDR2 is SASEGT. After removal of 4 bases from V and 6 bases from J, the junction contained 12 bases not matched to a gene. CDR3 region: CASSATTLAGGFNEQFF. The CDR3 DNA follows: TGTGCCAGCAGTGCCACTACCTTAGCGGGGGGCTTCAATGAGCAGTTCTTC.

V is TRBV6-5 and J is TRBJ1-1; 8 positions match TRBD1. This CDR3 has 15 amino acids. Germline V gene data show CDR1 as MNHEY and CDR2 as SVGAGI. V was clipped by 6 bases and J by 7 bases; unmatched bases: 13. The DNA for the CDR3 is TGTGCCAGCAGCAGTCCCGGGACAGGAGTTCTTGAAGCTTTCTTT. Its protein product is CASSSPGTGVLEAFF.

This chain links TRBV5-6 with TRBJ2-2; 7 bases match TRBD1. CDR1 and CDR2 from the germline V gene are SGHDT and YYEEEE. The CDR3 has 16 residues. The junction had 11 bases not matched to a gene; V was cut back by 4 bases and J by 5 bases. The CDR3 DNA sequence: TGTGCCAGCAGCGCAACGGGTACAGGGGATACCGGGGAGCTGTTTTTT. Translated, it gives CASSATGTGDTGELFF.

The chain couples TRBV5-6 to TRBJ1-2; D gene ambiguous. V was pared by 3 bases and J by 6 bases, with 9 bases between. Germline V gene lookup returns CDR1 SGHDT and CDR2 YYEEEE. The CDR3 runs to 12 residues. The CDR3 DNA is TGTGCCAGCAGCTCCAATGAGAATGGCTACACCTTC. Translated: CASSSNENGYTF.

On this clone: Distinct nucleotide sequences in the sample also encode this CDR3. CDR3 nucleotides: TGTGCCAGCAGGCCCGGACAGGGGGCCCTCAATGAGCAGTTCTTC. Protein sequence: CASRPGQGALNEQFF. This rearrangement joins TRBV6-5 to TRBJ2-1, with 11 bases that match TRBD1. This CDR3 comprises 15 residues. In germline, CDR1 is MNHEY, CDR2 SVGAGI. Trimming removed 6 bases from V and 6 bases from J; junction bases left unmatched: 7.

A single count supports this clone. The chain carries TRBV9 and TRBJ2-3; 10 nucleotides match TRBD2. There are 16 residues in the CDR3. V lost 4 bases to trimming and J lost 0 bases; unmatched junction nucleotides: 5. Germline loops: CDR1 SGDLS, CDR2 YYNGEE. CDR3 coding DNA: TGTGCCAGCAGCACCCTAGCGGGGGCAAGCACAGATACGCAGTATTTT. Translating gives CASSTLAGASTDTQYF. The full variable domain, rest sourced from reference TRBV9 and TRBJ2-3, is DSGVTQTPKHLITATGQRVTLRCSPRSGDLSVYWYQQSLDQGLQFLIQYYNGEERAKGNILERFSAQQFPDLHSELNLSSLELGDSALYFCASSTLAGASTDTQYFGPGTRLTVL.

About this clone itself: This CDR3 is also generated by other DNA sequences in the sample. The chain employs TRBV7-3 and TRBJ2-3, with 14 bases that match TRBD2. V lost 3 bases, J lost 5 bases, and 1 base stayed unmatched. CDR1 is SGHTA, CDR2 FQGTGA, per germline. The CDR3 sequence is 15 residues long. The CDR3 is CASSFGTSGGDTQYF. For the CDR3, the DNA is TGTGCCAGCAGCTTCGGGACTAGCGGGGGAGATACGCAGTATTTT.

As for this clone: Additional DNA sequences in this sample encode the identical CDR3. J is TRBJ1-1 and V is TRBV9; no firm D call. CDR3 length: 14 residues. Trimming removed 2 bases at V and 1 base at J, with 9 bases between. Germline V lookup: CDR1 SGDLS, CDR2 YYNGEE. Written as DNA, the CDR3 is TGTGCCAGCAGCGTCGCCGGTGCGAACACTGAAGCTTTCTTT. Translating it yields CASSVAGANTEAFF.

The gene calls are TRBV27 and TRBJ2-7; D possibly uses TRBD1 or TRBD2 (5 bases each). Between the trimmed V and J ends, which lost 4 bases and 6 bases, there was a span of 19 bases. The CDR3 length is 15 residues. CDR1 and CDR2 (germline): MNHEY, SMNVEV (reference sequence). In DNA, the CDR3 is TGTGCCAGCAGTTGGGGGAACCCAGCGTTTGGCGAGCAGTACTTC. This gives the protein CASSWGNPAFGEQYF.

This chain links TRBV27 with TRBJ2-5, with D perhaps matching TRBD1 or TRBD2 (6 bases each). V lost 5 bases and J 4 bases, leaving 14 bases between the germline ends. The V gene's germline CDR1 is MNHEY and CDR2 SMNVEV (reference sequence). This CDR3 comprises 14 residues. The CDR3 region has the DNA TGTGCCAGCAGTCCCTACGGGGGCGGAGAGACCCAGTACTTC. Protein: CASSPYGGGETQYF.

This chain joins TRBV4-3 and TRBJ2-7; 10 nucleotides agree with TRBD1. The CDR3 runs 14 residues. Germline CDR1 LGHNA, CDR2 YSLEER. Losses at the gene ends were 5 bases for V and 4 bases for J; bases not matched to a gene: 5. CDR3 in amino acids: CASSETGGGYEQYF. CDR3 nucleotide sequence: TGCGCCAGCAGCGAGACAGGGGGCGGGTACGAGCAGTACTTC.

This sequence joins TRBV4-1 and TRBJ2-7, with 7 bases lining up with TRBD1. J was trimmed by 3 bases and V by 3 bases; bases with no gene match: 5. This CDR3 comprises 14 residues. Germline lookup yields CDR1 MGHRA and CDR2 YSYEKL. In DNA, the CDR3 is TGCGCCAGCAGCCAGCAGGGGGTGGGCTACGAGCAGTACTTC. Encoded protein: CASSQQGVGYEQYF.

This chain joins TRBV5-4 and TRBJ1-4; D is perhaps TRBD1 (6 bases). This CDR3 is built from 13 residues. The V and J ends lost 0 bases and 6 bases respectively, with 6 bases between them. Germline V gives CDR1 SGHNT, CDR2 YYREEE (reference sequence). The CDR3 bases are TGTGCCAGCAGCTTGGGGACAGATGAAAAACTGTTTTTT. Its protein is CASSLGTDEKLFF.

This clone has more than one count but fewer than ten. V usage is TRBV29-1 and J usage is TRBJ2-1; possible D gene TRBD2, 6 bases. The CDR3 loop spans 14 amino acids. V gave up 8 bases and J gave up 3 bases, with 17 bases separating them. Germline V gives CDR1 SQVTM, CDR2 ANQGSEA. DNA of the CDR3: TGCAGCCTATCTACTGGGGGAGGCTACAATGAGCAGTTCTTC. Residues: CSLSTGGGYNEQFF.

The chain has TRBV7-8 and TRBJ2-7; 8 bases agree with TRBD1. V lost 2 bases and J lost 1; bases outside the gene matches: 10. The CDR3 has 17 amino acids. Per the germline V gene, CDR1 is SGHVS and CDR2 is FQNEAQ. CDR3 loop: CASSLPLGTGVSYEQYF. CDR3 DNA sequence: TGTGCCAGCAGCTTACCCCTTGGGACAGGCGTTTCCTACGAGCAGTACTTC.

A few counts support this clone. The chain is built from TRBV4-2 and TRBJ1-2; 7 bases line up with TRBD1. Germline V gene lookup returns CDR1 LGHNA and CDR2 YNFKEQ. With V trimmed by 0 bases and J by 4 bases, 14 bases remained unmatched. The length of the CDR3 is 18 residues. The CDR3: CASSQEGEGADRGYGYTF. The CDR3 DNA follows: TGTGCCAGCAGCCAAGAAGGAGAGGGGGCGGACCGGGGCTATGGCTACACCTTC.

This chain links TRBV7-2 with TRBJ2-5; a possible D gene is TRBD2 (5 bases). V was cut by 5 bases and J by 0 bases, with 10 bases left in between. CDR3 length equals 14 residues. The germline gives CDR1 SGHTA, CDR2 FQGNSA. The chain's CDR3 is CASSPGIHQETQYF. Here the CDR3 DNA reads TGTGCCAGCAGCCCGGGGATCCACCAAGAGACCCAGTACTTC.

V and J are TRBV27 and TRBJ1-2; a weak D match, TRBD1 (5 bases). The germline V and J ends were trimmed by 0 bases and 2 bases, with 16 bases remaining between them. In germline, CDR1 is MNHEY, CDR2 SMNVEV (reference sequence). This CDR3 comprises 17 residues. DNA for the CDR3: TGTGCCAGCAGTTTATCGTCCGGGGACCTCACAAACTATGGCTACACCTTC. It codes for CASSLSSGDLTNYGYTF.

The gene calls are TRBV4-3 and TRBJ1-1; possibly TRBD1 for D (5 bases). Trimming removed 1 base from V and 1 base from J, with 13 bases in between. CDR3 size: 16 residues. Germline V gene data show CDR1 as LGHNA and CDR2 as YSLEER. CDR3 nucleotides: TGCGCCAGCAGCCAAGTTTACGCGGGGGAGAACACTGAAGCTTTCTTT. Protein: CASSQVYAGENTEAFF.

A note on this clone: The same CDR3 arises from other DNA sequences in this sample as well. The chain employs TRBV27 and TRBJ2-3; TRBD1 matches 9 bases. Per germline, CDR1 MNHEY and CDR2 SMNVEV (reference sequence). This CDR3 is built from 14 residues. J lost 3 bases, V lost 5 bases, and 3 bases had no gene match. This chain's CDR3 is CASSLTGGTDTQYF. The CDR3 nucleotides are TGTGCCAGCAGTCTGACAGGGGGAACAGATACGCAGTATTTT.

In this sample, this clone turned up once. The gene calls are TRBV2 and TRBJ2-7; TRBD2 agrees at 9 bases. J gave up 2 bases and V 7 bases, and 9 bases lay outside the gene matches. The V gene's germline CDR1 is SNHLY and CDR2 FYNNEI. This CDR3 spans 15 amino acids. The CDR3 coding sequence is TGTGCCAGCACGGTTGCTAGCGGGGTGACCTACGAGCAGTACTTC. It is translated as CASTVASGVTYEQYF.

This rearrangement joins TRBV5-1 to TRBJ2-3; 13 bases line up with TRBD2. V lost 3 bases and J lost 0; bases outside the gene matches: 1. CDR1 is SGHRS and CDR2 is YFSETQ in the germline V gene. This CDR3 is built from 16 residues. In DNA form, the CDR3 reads TGCGCCAGCAGCTGGACTAGCGGGAGCAGCACAGATACGCAGTATTTT. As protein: CASSWTSGSSTDTQYF.

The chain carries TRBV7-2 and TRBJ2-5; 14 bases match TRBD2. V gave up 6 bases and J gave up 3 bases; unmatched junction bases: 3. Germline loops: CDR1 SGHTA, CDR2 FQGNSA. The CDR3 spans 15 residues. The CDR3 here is CASRGLAGAEETQYF. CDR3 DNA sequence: TGTGCCAGCAGGGGACTAGCGGGAGCTGAAGAGACCCAGTACTTC.

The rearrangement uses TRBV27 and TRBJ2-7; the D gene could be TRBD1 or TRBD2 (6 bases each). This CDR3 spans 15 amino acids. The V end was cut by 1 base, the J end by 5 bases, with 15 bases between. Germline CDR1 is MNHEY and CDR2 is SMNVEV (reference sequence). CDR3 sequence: CASSLWGAGSNEQYF. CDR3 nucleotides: TGTGCCAGCAGTTTATGGGGGGCAGGGAGCAACGAGCAGTACTTC.

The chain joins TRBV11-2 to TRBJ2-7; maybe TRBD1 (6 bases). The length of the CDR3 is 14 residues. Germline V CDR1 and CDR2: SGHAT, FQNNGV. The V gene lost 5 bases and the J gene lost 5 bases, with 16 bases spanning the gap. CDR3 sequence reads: CASSGWDTADEQYF. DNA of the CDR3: TGTGCCAGCAGCGGCTGGGACACCGCGGACGAGCAGTACTTC.

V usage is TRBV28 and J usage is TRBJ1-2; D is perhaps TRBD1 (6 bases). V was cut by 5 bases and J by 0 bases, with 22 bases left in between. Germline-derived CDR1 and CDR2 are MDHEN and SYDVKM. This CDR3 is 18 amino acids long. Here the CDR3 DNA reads TGTGCCAGCAGTCCCGGGGCCGTGGGGGCCCCGACTAACTATGGCTACACCTTC. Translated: CASSPGAVGAPTNYGYTF.

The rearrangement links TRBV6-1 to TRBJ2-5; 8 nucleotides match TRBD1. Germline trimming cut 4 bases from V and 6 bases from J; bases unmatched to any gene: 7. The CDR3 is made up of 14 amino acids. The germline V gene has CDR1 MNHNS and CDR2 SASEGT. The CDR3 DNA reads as TGTGCCAGCAGTGTCAGGGGGCGGCCTCAGACCCAGTACTTC. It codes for CASSVRGRPQTQYF.

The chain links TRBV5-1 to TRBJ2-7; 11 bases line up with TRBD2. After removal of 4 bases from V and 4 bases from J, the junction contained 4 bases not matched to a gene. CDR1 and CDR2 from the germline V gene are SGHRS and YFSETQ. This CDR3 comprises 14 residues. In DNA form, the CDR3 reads TGCGCCAGCAGCCTTAGCGGGAGGGATTACGAGCAGTACTTC. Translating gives CASSLSGRDYEQYF.